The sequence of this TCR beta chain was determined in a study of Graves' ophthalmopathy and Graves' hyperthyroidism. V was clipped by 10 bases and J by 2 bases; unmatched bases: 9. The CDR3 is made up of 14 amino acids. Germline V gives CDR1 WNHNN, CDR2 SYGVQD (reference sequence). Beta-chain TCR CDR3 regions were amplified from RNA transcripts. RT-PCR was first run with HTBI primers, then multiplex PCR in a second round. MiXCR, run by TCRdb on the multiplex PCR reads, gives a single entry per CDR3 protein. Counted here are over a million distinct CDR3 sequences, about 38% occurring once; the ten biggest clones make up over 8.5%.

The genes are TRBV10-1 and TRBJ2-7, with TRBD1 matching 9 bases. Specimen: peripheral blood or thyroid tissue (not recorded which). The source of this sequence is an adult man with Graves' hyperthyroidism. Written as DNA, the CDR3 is TGCGCCACCTTAGCCCGGGACAGGGCCTACGAGCAGTACTTC. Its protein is CATLARDRAYEQYF.